One sample yielded the 16 T cell receptor beta chains listed below, sequenced in a study of vaccination and CD4 T cells after COVID-19. Cultured CD4+ T cell DNA underwent sequencing with the Oncomine TCR Beta short-read assay. TCRdb fed the PCR reads into MiXCR, producing one record per CDR3 protein. The table includes thousands of distinct CDR3 sequences, approximately 43% detected once. Described treatment: roughly ten-day PBMC culture with coronavirus spike peptide pools or control peptides (ViraFEST assay). These TCRs' antigens remain unknown. The sequenced material came from CD4+ T cells from blood, cultured in vitro. These receptor sequences come from a human donor who had recovered from COVID-19.

This clonotype was detected only a few times. The V call is TRBV6-1, the J call TRBJ2-2; a weak D match, TRBD1 (6 bases). Trimming removed 6 bases at V and 6 bases at J, with 14 bases between. The CDR3 is 14 amino acids. Germline loops: CDR1 MNHNS, CDR2 SASEGT. This CDR3 reads CASREYRVPGELFF. The CDR3 region has the DNA TGTGCCAGCAGGGAATACAGGGTCCCCGGGGAGCTGTTTTTT.

This rearrangement joins TRBV6-1 to TRBJ2-1, with 9 bases lining up with TRBD2. The germline CDR1 and CDR2 sequences are MNHNS and SASEGT. The length of the CDR3 is 16 residues. Trimming took 7 bases from V and 4 from J; bases not matched to a gene: 11. CDR3 loop: CASIAMGLAGYNEQFF. The CDR3 nucleotides are TGTGCCAGCATAGCGATGGGGCTAGCGGGGTACAATGAGCAGTTCTTC.

The J gene is TRBJ1-1, the V gene TRBV29-1; D gene uncertain. Germline-derived CDR1 and CDR2 are SQVTM and ANQGSEA. The CDR3 consists of 13 residues. V lost 2 bases to trimming and J lost 0 bases, with 7 bases between them. DNA for the CDR3: TGCAGCGTTGAAAGACAATTGAACACTGAAGCTTTCTTT. This codes for CSVERQLNTEAFF.

This chain uses TRBV5-3 with TRBJ2-2, with 13 bases lining up with TRBD2. TRBV5-3 is noted as an ORF with a role that remains uncertain. The CDR3 runs to 17 residues. The ends lost 4 bases at V and 5 bases at J; junction bases unmatched: 8. The CDR3 nucleotides read TGTGCCAGAAGCCTACCGAGGACTAGCGGGAGAACCGGGGAGCTGTTTTTT. It is translated as CARSLPRTSGRTGELFF.

By frequency in the sample, this clonotype is medium-sized. V is TRBV9 and J is TRBJ2-3; tentatively, D is TRBD1 (5 bases). V was trimmed by 0 bases and J by 10 bases, leaving 18 bases between them. The CDR3 length is 15 residues. The germline V gene encodes CDR1 SGDLS and CDR2 YYNGEE. CDR3 residues: CASSVEGALVGAQYF. The CDR3 region has the DNA TGTGCCAGCAGCGTAGAAGGGGCTTTAGTTGGTGCGCAGTATTTT.

Comment on this clonotype: Because the CDR3's place on the DNA is in doubt, the DNA is left out and the CDR3 is given as listed by TCRdb. V gene TRBV5-4 combines with J gene TRBJ2-5; the D call TRBD1 from the table was never checked on the DNA. The CDR3 is 14 amino acids in total, end residues counted. Germline CDR1 reads SGHNT; CDR2 reads YYREEE (reference sequence). CDR3 sequence reads: CASSFGKGTEWEYF.

The CDR3 loop is CASSPGRSYGYTF. CDR3 sequence (DNA): TGTGCCAGCTCACCTGGCAGGTCCTATGGCTACACCTTC. The gene calls are TRBV18 and TRBJ1-2; the D is unclear. CDR1 is KGHSH, CDR2 LQKENI, per germline. The CDR3 is made up of 13 amino acids. Trimming left V 3 bases short and J 4 bases short, with 9 bases between.

In its sample, this clonotype was seen a few times. The CDR3 reads CATSRNTPLSTDTQYF. The CDR3 nucleotides read TGTGCCACCAGCAGAAACACACCACTTAGCACAGATACGCAGTATTTT. This chain connects TRBV15 to TRBJ2-3; the D is unclear. Deletions cut 2 bases from V and 0 bases from J, with 12 bases between. The CDR3 has 16 residues. Per germline, CDR1 LNHNV and CDR2 YYDKDF (reference sequence). Full variable domain (remainder filled in from reference TRBV15 and TRBJ2-3): DAMVIQNPRYQVTQFGKPVTLSCSQTLNHNVMYWYQQKSSQAPKLLFHYYDKDFNNEADTPDNFQSRRPNTSFCFLDIRSPGLGDTAMYLCATSRNTPLSTDTQYFGPGTRLTVL.

The chain uses TRBV5-1 and TRBJ1-1; D gene uncertain. Looked up from germline, CDR1 is SGHRS and CDR2 is YFSETQ. CDR3 length equals 11 residues. Trimming cost V 8 bases and J 3 bases, with 8 bases left between them. The CDR3 protein is CASRQYTEAFF. The CDR3 DNA reads TGCGCCAGTAGGCAGTACACTGAAGCTTTCTTT.

This CDR3 is CASSMGTIGEQYF. CDR3 DNA sequence: TGTGCCAGTAGTATGGGGACCATCGGCGAGCAGTACTTC. This chain joins TRBV19 and TRBJ2-7; the D gene could be TRBD1 or TRBD2 (5 bases each). The germline gives CDR1 LNHDA, CDR2 SQIVND (reference sequence). The V end lost 3 bases, the J end lost 6 bases, and 12 bases lay between the germline ends. The CDR3 is made up of 13 amino acids.

The rearrangement uses TRBV7-2 and TRBJ2-1; 8 nucleotides agree with TRBD1. In germline, CDR1 is SGHTA, CDR2 FQGNSA. Trimming removed 8 bases from V and 2 bases from J; junction bases left unmatched: 5. The CDR3 has 14 residues. CDR3: CASQDRGAYNEQFF. CDR3 sequence (DNA): TGTGCCAGCCAAGACAGGGGCGCCTACAATGAGCAGTTCTTC.

V and J are TRBV28 and TRBJ1-1; D is unclear. The CDR3 consists of 15 residues. V was trimmed by 0 bases and J by 4 bases, leaving 12 bases between them. CDR1 MDHEN and CDR2 SYDVKM come from the germline V gene. CDR3 nucleotides: TGTGCCAGCAGTTTATGGGAGGGTGGTTCCACTGAAGCTTTCTTT. It is translated as CASSLWEGGSTEAFF.

The chain links TRBV21-1 to TRBJ2-6. TRBV21-1 has pseudogene status. The CDR3 extends over 17 amino acids. CDR3 sequence (DNA): TGTGCCAGCAGCAATTTACGTCGGCTCTCTGGGGCCAACGTCCTGACTTTC. Residues: CASSNLRRLSGANVLTF.

The chain employs TRBV7-9 and TRBJ2-7; 8 nucleotides agree with TRBD1. Germline values: CDR1 SEHNR, CDR2 FQNEAQ (reference sequence). The J segment lost 2 bases and the V segment lost 5 bases, leaving 5 bases of the junction unmatched. CDR3 length: 14 amino acids. The CDR3 here is CASSPGQGTYEQYF. The CDR3 DNA reads as TGTGCCAGCAGCCCAGGACAGGGTACCTACGAGCAGTACTTC.

This chain links TRBV30 with TRBJ2-3; a possible D gene is TRBD1 (6 bases). Germline V gene sequence: CDR1 GTSNPN, CDR2 SVGIG (reference sequence). The ends were cut back, 4 bases at V and 7 bases at J, with 15 bases in the middle. This CDR3 is built from 13 residues. The chain's CDR3 is CAWTGHVGHTQYF. The CDR3 coding sequence is TGTGCCTGGACGGGACACGTAGGTCATACGCAGTATTTT.

This clonotype is a singleton in its sample. The chain is built from TRBV7-2 and TRBJ2-5, with 15 positions matching TRBD2. Germline CDR1 is SGHTA and CDR2 is FQGNSA. Trimming cost V 7 bases and J 5 bases; bases outside gene matches: 14. The CDR3 is 18 residues long. The CDR3 DNA reads TGTGCCAGCAAACCCAAAGGACTAGCGGGGGGGCTCTGGGAGACCCAGTACTTC. Encoded protein: CASKPKGLAGGLWETQYF.